This T cell receptor (beta chain) was profiled in a study of T cells in Graves' hyperthyroidism and ophthalmopathy. CDR3 size: 16 residues. CDR1 SGHRS and CDR2 YFSETQ come from the germline V gene. The V and J ends lost 0 bases and 6 bases respectively, with 17 bases between them. The source material, RNA transcripts, was used to amplify TCR beta CDR3 regions. The TCR CDR3 first-round RT-PCR relied on the HTBI primer set. Each CDR3 protein gets one entry after TCRdb re-called the multiplex PCR reads with MiXCR. The data hold 300,000 or so distinct CDR3 sequences, with about 20% observed a single time.

The chain employs TRBV5-1 and TRBJ2-3; D gene ambiguous. Material for sequencing was blood. The clonotype comes from a woman in her fifties or sixties with Graves' hyperthyroidism. The CDR3 nucleotides are TGCGCCAGCAGCTTGGGCGGTAGCAACACACCCGATACGCAGTATTTT. Translation gives CASSLGGSNTPDTQYF.